One sample yielded the 2 T cell receptor beta chains listed below, sequenced in a study of shared clonotypes between healthy human individuals (dated by TCRdb to about 2020). The library was produced with the immunoSEQ multiplex PCR assay. TCRdb mirrors the immuneACCESS table, restricted to in-frame sequences. Some clones are absent from its copies; in checked studies, under half trace to an unresolved V gene, and the reason for the others is unknown. This sample holds under 200,000 clones; 80% to 95% were observed only once. Together, the top ten hold around 0.067% of the sample. Sequencing was carried out using naive CD4+ T cells sorted from blood. Explained via the paper, the cell subset or site label denotes: CD45RA+ positively selected. All receptors derive from a woman aged 30 to 39 in good health.

The chain combines TRBV5-4 with TRBJ1-1, with D possibly matching TRBD1 (5 bases). V lost 0 bases to trimming and J lost 5 bases, with 11 bases between them. Germline V gives CDR1 SGHNT, CDR2 YYREEE (reference sequence). The CDR3 spans 14 residues. In DNA form, the CDR3 reads TGTGCCAGCAGCTTGGATGGGGGTTGGACTGAAGCTTTCTTT. Its protein product is CASSLDGGWTEAFF.

Written as DNA, the CDR3 is TGTGCCAGCAGTACTTTGGACAGGGTTGGCGCTGAAGCTTTCTTT. Its protein is CASSTLDRVGAEAFF. The chain uses TRBV6-5 and TRBJ1-1; 8 nucleotides agree with TRBD1. Germline-derived CDR1 and CDR2 are MNHEY and SVGAGI. The length of the CDR3 is 15 residues. The V and J ends lost 5 bases and 6 bases, in that order; junction bases with no gene match: 11.